This T cell receptor (beta chain) was captured by sequencing in a study of blood T cell repertoires in COVID-19. Across the study: Italy, Spain and the United States were the sources of the convalescent and acute COVID-19 samples.

This CDR3 region has 17 residues. Germline lookup yields CDR1 SGHTA and CDR2 FQGNSA. V shed 1 base and J 7 bases; nucleotides not matched to a gene: 8. Original handling: Estimated nucleated cell counts came from reference gene primer amplification. Sequencing used immunoSEQ multiplex PCR; TCRdb keeps in-frame clones, though not all of them. D and trimming come from the DNA, and the V and J calls and clone size come from that table. Of 49,000 or so clones detected, approximately 88% appear once; the ten largest clones hold about 7.5%. This sequence was found in a man aged 50 to 60 with acute or convalescent COVID-19. The chain uses TRBV7-2 and TRBJ1-6; 9 nucleotides match TRBD1. Specimen: peripheral blood. Written as DNA, the CDR3 is TGTGCCAGCAGCTTAGAGGGTCCCGGGACAGGGAATTCACCCCTCCACTTT. Its translation: CASSLEGPGTGNSPLHF.